This record covers a single T cell receptor beta chain. Amplifying from RNA transcripts, the study obtained TCR beta CDR3 regions. A first-round RT-PCR used HTBI primers, followed by a second-round multiplex PCR. TCRdb recomputed calls from the multiplex PCR reads with MiXCR, one row per CDR3 protein. The table has some 410,000 distinct CDR3 sequences, around a fifth seen once. The sample comes from a study of Graves' ophthalmopathy and Graves' hyperthyroidism. The origin of this receptor is a woman aged 18-29 years with stable Graves' hyperthyroidism. Sequencing was performed on peripheral blood.

DNA of the CDR3: TGCGCCAGCAGCATTGCCGAAATTAACACTGAAGCTTTCTTT. Its protein product is CASSIAEINTEAFF. The chain recombines TRBV5-1 with TRBJ1-1; D not certain. The germline gives CDR1 SGHRS, CDR2 YFSETQ. The V end lost 4 bases, the J end lost 2 bases, and 12 bases lay between the germline ends. The CDR3 is made up of 14 amino acids.